This passage covers 14 T cell receptor beta chains from one sample sequenced in a study of shared clonotypes between healthy human individuals. The method was immunoSEQ multiplex PCR; TCRdb's version includes in-frame clones alone and lacks a portion of them. The sample lists around 2,000,000 clones, approximately 94% occurring once. The naive CD8 fraction comprised CD45RO-negative cells positively selected for CCR7 and excluded terminally differentiated effector memory CD45RA+ cells. Material: naive CD8+ T cells sorted from blood. The source is a man aged 18 to 30 in good health.

This chain uses TRBV28 with TRBJ2-2, with D unclear. CDR1 is MDHEN, CDR2 SYDVKM, per germline. This CDR3 comprises 14 residues. V lost 7 bases, J lost 0 bases, and 9 bases lay in between. The CDR3 sequence: CASKAFPNTGELFF. The CDR3 nucleotides are TGTGCCAGCAAGGCTTTCCCGAACACCGGGGAGCTGTTTTTT. Combining the CDR3 with reference TRBV28 and TRBJ2-2 gives the whole variable domain DVKVTQSSRYLVKRTGEKVFLECVQDMDHENMFWYRQDPGLGLRLIYFSYDVKMKEKGDIPEGYSVSREKKERFSLILESASTNQTSMYLCASKAFPNTGELFFGEGSRLTVL.

The chain joins TRBV7-9 to TRBJ2-7; the D is unclear. Per germline, CDR1 SEHNR and CDR2 FQNEAQ (reference sequence). The length of the CDR3 is 14 residues. Trimming took 2 bases from V and 6 from J, leaving 14 bases between them. The CDR3 sequence is CASSLPEKWREQYF. The CDR3 DNA is TGTGCCAGCAGCTTACCCGAGAAGTGGCGCGAGCAGTACTTC.

This chain connects TRBV28 to TRBJ2-1; D possibly corresponds to TRBD2 (6 bases). The CDR3 is made up of 15 amino acids. Germline V gene sequence: CDR1 MDHEN, CDR2 SYDVKM. The V gene lost 2 bases and the J gene lost 0 bases, with 8 bases spanning the gap. Here the CDR3 reads CASSLPGVSYNEQFF. DNA of the CDR3: TGTGCCAGCAGTTTACCGGGGGTCTCCTACAATGAGCAGTTCTTC.

Worth noting for this clone: The same CDR3 also results from other DNA sequences found in this sample. The CDR3 nucleotides read TGTGCCAGCAGTTACTCTGGGGAGGGCTATGGCTACACCTTC. Encoded protein: CASSYSGEGYGYTF. This sequence joins TRBV6-6 and TRBJ1-2; D is ambiguous. Deletions cut 0 bases from V and 4 bases from J, with 9 bases between. The CDR3 runs to 14 residues. Looked up from germline, CDR1 is MNHNY and CDR2 is SVGAGI (reference sequence).

The chain carries TRBV4-2 and TRBJ2-2, with D maybe TRBD2 (5 bases). V lost 0 bases and J 1 base, leaving 15 bases between the germline ends. The CDR3 length is 18 residues. Germline assignment: CDR1 LGHNA and CDR2 YNFKEQ. The CDR3 nucleotides read TGTGCCAGCAGCCAAGATGGGCCGGACGGGGAGAACACCGGGGAGCTGTTTTTT. Protein: CASSQDGPDGENTGELFF.

This clone was recorded once. V and J are TRBV19 and TRBJ1-1; weak D call: TRBD1 (5 bases). CDR3 size: 14 residues. The V gene's germline CDR1 is LNHDA and CDR2 SQIVND (reference sequence). V lost 5 bases and J lost 7, with 17 bases in between. The CDR3 nucleotides are TGTGCCAGTAGTCCTTCCGGGGGGTCGGGTGAAGCTTTCTTT. The encoded protein is CASSPSGGSGEAFF.

V is TRBV4-1 and J is TRBJ2-7; the D gene is possibly TRBD1 (5 bases). V was shortened by 4 bases and J by 6 bases, with 13 bases between the two germline ends. The CDR3 has 13 residues. The germline gives CDR1 MGHRA, CDR2 YSYEKL. CDR3 loop: CASSLGQTGEQYF. CDR3 bases: TGCGCCAGCAGCCTTGGACAAACGGGCGAGCAGTACTTC.

The rearrangement links TRBV27 to TRBJ1-1; TRBD1 might be the D (6 bases). Germline values: CDR1 MNHEY, CDR2 SMNVEV (reference sequence). CDR3 length equals 15 residues. V lost 1 base and J 1 base, leaving 10 bases between the germline ends. CDR3 protein: CASSLWGGANTEAFF. In DNA form, the CDR3 reads TGTGCCAGCAGTTTATGGGGGGGCGCGAACACTGAAGCTTTCTTT.

About this clone: The same CDR3 arises from other DNA sequences in this sample as well. The J gene is TRBJ2-5, the V gene TRBV7-9; D might be TRBD1 (5 bases). The CDR3 loop spans 13 amino acids. From germline, CDR1 is SEHNR and CDR2 FQNEAQ (reference sequence). V dropped 2 bases and J dropped 3 bases, with 7 bases sitting between them. The CDR3: CASSLQGEETQYF. The DNA of the CDR3 is TGTGCCAGCAGCTTACAAGGGGAAGAGACCCAGTACTTC.

This clone was detected a few times. V usage is TRBV2 and J usage is TRBJ2-2; 9 nucleotides match TRBD2. In germline, CDR1 is SNHLY, CDR2 FYNNEI. The junction had 2 bases not matched to a gene; V was cut back by 0 bases and J by 6 bases. CDR3 length: 15 residues. Here the CDR3 reads CASSEARLAAGELFF. CDR3 nucleotide sequence: TGTGCCAGCAGTGAAGCTCGACTAGCGGCCGGGGAGCTGTTTTTT.

This chain connects TRBV15 to TRBJ1-3; D not certain. V shed 1 base and J shed 0 bases, with 13 bases lying between them. This CDR3 has 17 residues. The V gene's germline CDR1 is LNHNV and CDR2 YYDKDF (reference sequence). The CDR3 sequence: CATSRVIFGDSGNTIYF. The CDR3, as DNA: TGTGCCACCAGCAGAGTAATCTTTGGGGACTCTGGAAACACCATATATTTT.

This rearrangement joins TRBV7-9 to TRBJ1-3; D not resolved. Germline CDR1 reads SEHNR; CDR2 reads FQNEAQ (reference sequence). The CDR3 is made up of 15 amino acids. Trimming stripped 4 bases from V and 0 bases from J, with 10 bases between. CDR3 sequence: CASSYLAPSGNTIYF. The CDR3 DNA follows: TGTGCCAGCAGCTACTTGGCCCCCTCTGGAAACACCATATATTTT.

The chain combines TRBV7-8 with TRBJ2-7; D might be TRBD1 (6 bases). Germline CDR1 SGHVS, CDR2 FQNEAQ. V dropped 0 bases and J dropped 2 bases, with 11 bases sitting between them. This CDR3 contains 15 residues. This chain's CDR3 is CASSLAHDRTYEQYF. CDR3 sequence (DNA): TGTGCCAGCAGCTTAGCCCATGACAGGACCTACGAGCAGTACTTC.

The chain carries TRBV6-6 and TRBJ2-5, with D possibly TRBD1 on 6 matching bases. The CDR3 extends over 13 amino acids. V lost 4 bases to trimming and J lost 5 bases, with 11 bases between them. The germline V gene encodes CDR1 MNHNY and CDR2 SVGAGI (reference sequence). CDR3 sequence (DNA): TGTGCCAGCAGTTTTCGACAGGATGAGACCCAGTACTTC. Translation gives CASSFRQDETQYF.